Shown below are 17 T cell receptor beta chains from a single sample sequenced in a study of STAT5B mutations in CD4+ large granular lymphocyte leukemia. Method: immunoSEQ multiplex PCR; TCRdb's copy keeps in-frame clones and lacks some. The table includes tens of thousands of clones, about 86% detected once. The sample comprised CD4+ T cells from blood buffy coats. Every receptor here comes from a human donor in good health.

This rearrangement joins TRBV7-8 to TRBJ2-1, with 9 positions matching TRBD2. This CDR3 has 16 residues. The germline V gene encodes CDR1 SGHVS and CDR2 FQNEAQ. V gave up 4 bases and J gave up 4 bases; unmatched junction bases: 8. The CDR3 region has the DNA TGTGCCAGCAGCTCCCCTCCGGCGGGAGGGTACAATGAGCAGTTCTTC. Protein product: CASSSPPAGGYNEQFF.

This chain connects TRBV30 to TRBJ2-7; D may be TRBD1 or TRBD2 (6 bases each). Germline values: CDR1 GTSNPN, CDR2 SVGIG (reference sequence). The germline V and J ends were trimmed by 0 bases and 0 bases, with 9 bases remaining between them. The CDR3 loop spans 14 amino acids. CDR3 DNA sequence: TGTGCCTGGAGTGTGGGGGGCAACTCCTACGAGCAGTACTTC. Translation: CAWSVGGNSYEQYF.

The chain links TRBV7-9 to TRBJ1-1; 8 bases line up with TRBD1. The V segment lost 5 bases and the J segment 4 bases; nucleotides outside the gene matches: 9. Germline V CDR1 and CDR2: SEHNR, FQNEAQ (reference sequence). The CDR3 sequence is 15 residues long. This CDR3 reads CASSHRDRRGTEAFF. For the CDR3, the DNA is TGTGCCAGCAGCCACCGGGACAGGAGGGGCACTGAAGCTTTCTTT.

The J gene is TRBJ1-5, the V gene TRBV4-1; 7 bases line up with TRBD1. The CDR3 contains 15 residues. The trim removed 0 bases at V and 6 bases at J, leaving 5 bases unmatched. Germline assignment: CDR1 MGHRA and CDR2 YSYEKL. The CDR3 region is CASSQDGTVSQPQHF. In DNA, the CDR3 is TGCGCCAGCAGCCAAGATGGGACAGTAAGTCAGCCCCAGCATTTT.

The chain couples TRBV27 to TRBJ1-2; 10 bases are a match to TRBD1. V lost 4 bases, J lost 5 bases, and 13 bases stayed unmatched. Germline CDR1 MNHEY, CDR2 SMNVEV (reference sequence). This CDR3 has 17 amino acids. The CDR3 sequence is CASSSHWGDRGGYGYTF. In nucleotides, the CDR3 is TGTGCCAGCAGTTCCCATTGGGGGGACAGGGGAGGGTATGGCTACACCTTC.

This clone showed up just once. The rearrangement links TRBV6-5 to TRBJ2-2; the D is unclear. Trimming left V 3 bases short and J 7 bases short, with 6 bases between. In germline, CDR1 is MNHEY, CDR2 SVGAGI. This CDR3 comprises 12 residues. The CDR3 region has the DNA TGTGCCAGCAGTTATAGTGTCGGGGAGCTGTTTTTT. Protein product: CASSYSVGELFF.

CDR3 DNA: TGTGCCAGCAGCCAAGTCACACAGGCCTCTGGGGCCAACGTCCTGACTTTC. Its translation: CASSQVTQASGANVLTF. This chain uses TRBV4-2 with TRBJ2-6; possibly TRBD1 for D (5 bases). Trimming cost V 1 base and J 0 bases, with 10 bases left between them. CDR1 and CDR2 from the germline V gene are LGHNA and YNFKEQ. The CDR3 contains 17 residues.

This clone turned up a few times. The J gene is TRBJ1-2, the V gene TRBV7-8; tentative D call: TRBD1 (6 bases). Trimming pared 5 bases from V and 4 bases from J, leaving 14 bases between. This CDR3 contains 14 residues. The germline V gene has CDR1 SGHVS and CDR2 FQNEAQ. DNA for the CDR3: TGTGCCAGCAGCCGACAGGAGTCCGCCTATGGCTACACCTTC. This codes for CASSRQESAYGYTF.

The chain links TRBV18 to TRBJ2-5; D assignment may be TRBD1 or TRBD2 (7 bases each). CDR3 size: 16 residues. Trimming cost V 2 bases and J 3 bases, with 16 bases left between them. Germline CDR1 KGHSH, CDR2 LQKENI. The CDR3 nucleotides read TGTGCCAGCTCACCAAGACAGGGAGGGTCTGAAGAGACCCAGTACTTC. It is translated as CASSPRQGGSEETQYF.

This clone was detected only a few times. The chain has TRBV6-1 and TRBJ2-7; 7 bases are shared with TRBD1. V gave up 4 bases and J gave up 6 bases; unmatched junction bases: 6. The CDR3 spans 13 residues. Germline values: CDR1 MNHNS, CDR2 SASEGT. The CDR3: CASSASTGSEQYF. CDR3 DNA: TGTGCCAGCAGTGCCTCGACAGGGAGCGAGCAGTACTTC.

V and J are TRBV28 and TRBJ1-4; D gene unclear. Germline V lookup: CDR1 MDHEN, CDR2 SYDVKM. The CDR3 spans 13 residues. Deletions cut 2 bases from V and 9 bases from J, with 10 bases between. CDR3 sequence (DNA): TGTGCCAGCAGTTTACCGACTCCAAAAAAACTGTTTTTT. Protein product: CASSLPTPKKLFF.

This chain connects TRBV29-1 to TRBJ2-1; 16 nucleotides agree with TRBD2. V dropped 7 bases and J dropped 1; count of bases not matched to a gene: 7. CDR1 SQVTM and CDR2 ANQGSEA come from the germline V gene. CDR3 length: 17 residues. DNA for the CDR3: TGCAGCGCCAAGGGACTAGCGGGAGGGTTTTCCTACAATGAGCAGTTCTTC. Translation gives CSAKGLAGGFSYNEQFF.

The genes are TRBV7-6 and TRBJ2-7; 8 nucleotides agree with TRBD1. The germline V gene has CDR1 SGHVS and CDR2 FNYEAQ. This CDR3 has 15 amino acids. Trimming took 2 bases from V and 7 from J; bases not matched to a gene: 10. The CDR3 DNA reads as TGTGCCAGCAGCTTAAATCGCCAGGGGGCTGGTGAGCAGTACTTC. Its protein product is CASSLNRQGAGEQYF.

The rearrangement links TRBV30 to TRBJ1-3; weak D call: TRBD1 (6 bases). The CDR3 contains 17 residues. The ends were cut back, 2 bases at V and 0 bases at J, with 17 bases in the middle. In germline, CDR1 is GTSNPN, CDR2 SVGIG (reference sequence). Written as DNA, the CDR3 is TGTGCCTGGAGTCTCCGACCCGGGGGCAACTCTGGAAACACCATATATTTT. Translated: CAWSLRPGGNSGNTIYF.

This chain connects TRBV6-1 to TRBJ2-4; D ambiguous. The CDR3 contains 14 residues. The germline V gene encodes CDR1 MNHNS and CDR2 SASEGT. Between the trimmed V and J ends, which lost 3 bases and 1 base, there was a span of 7 bases. CDR3 sequence reads: CASSESGAKNIQYF. The DNA for the CDR3 is TGTGCCAGCAGTGAGAGTGGGGCCAAAAACATTCAGTACTTC.

This chain joins TRBV5-1 and TRBJ2-1; TRBD2 matches 9 bases. V lost 0 bases, J lost 0 bases, and 7 bases stayed unmatched. CDR1 and CDR2 from the germline V gene are SGHRS and YFSETQ. The CDR3 loop spans 18 amino acids. The DNA for the CDR3 is TGCGCCAGCAGCTTGGAGCCTAGCGGGGTCAGCTCCTACAATGAGCAGTTCTTC. Translated, it gives CASSLEPSGVSSYNEQFF.

V and J are TRBV5-4 and TRBJ2-1; D perhaps matches TRBD2 (6 bases). The CDR3 consists of 15 residues. V lost 2 bases, J lost 1 base, and 10 bases lay in between. Germline assignment: CDR1 SGHNT and CDR2 YYREEE (reference sequence). The CDR3 protein is CASSFGGVSYNEQFF. CDR3 DNA sequence: TGTGCCAGCAGCTTTGGAGGGGTATCCTACAATGAGCAGTTCTTC. Complete variable domain (other parts from reference TRBV5-4 and TRBJ2-1): ETGVTQSPTHLIKTRGQQVTLRCSSQSGHNTVSWYQQALGQGPQFIFQYYREEENGRGNFPPRFSGLQFPNYSSELNVNALELDDSALYLCASSFGGVSYNEQFFGPGTRLTVL.